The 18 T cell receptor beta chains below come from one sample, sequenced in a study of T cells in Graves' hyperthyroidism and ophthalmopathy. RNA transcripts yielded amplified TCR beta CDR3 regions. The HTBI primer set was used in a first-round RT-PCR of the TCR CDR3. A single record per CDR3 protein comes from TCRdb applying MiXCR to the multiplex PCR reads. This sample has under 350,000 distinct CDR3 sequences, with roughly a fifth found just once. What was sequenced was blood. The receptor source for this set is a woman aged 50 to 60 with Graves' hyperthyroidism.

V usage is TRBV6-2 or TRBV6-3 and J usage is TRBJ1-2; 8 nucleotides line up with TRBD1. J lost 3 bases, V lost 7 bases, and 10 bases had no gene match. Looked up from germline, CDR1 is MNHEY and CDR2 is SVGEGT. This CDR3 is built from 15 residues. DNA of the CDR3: TGTGCCAGCAACCGGATTGCAGGGGGCGACTATGGCTACACCTTC. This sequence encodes CASNRIAGGDYGYTF.

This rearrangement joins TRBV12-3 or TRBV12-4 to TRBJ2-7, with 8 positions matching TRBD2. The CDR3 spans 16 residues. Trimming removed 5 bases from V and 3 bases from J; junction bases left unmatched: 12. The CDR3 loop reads CASSPPLAGLFYEQYF. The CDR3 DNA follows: TGTGCCAGCAGTCCCCCTCTAGCGGGCCTATTCTACGAGCAGTACTTC.

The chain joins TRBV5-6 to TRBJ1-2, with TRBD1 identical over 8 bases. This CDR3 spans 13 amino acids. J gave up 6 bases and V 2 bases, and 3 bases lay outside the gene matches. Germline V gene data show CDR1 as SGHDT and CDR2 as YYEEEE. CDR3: CASSLSRGHGYTF. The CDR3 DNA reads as TGTGCCAGCAGCTTATCCAGGGGGCATGGCTACACCTTC.

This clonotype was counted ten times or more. CDR3 sequence reads: CASRNQGLGSYNEQFF. In DNA form, the CDR3 reads TGTGCCAGCAGGAATCAAGGGTTAGGATCCTACAATGAGCAGTTCTTC. This chain uses TRBV28 with TRBJ2-1; D unresolved. Germline assignment: CDR1 MDHEN and CDR2 SYDVKM. CDR3 size: 16 residues. Trimming pared 6 bases from V and 1 base from J, leaving 16 bases between.

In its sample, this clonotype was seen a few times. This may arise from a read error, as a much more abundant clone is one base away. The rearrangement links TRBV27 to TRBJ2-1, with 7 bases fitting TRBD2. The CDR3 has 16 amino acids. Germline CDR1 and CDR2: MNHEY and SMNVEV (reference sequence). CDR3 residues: CASSMEAGRYYNERFF. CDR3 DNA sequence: TGTGCCAGCAGTATGGAAGCGGGAAGGTATTACAATGAGCGGTTCTTC.

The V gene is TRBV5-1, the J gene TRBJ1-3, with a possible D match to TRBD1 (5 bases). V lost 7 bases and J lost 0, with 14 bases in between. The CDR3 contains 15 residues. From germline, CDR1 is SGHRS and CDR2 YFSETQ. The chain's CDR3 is CASGWDSSSGNTIYF. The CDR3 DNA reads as TGCGCCAGCGGCTGGGACTCAAGCTCTGGAAACACCATATATTTT.

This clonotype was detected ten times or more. The DNA for the CDR3 is TGTGCCAGCAGCCAGACAGGGTACACCGGGGAGCTGTTTTTT. Protein product: CASSQTGYTGELFF. This chain joins TRBV14 and TRBJ2-2; 7 bases are a match to TRBD1. Germline V CDR1 and CDR2: SGHDN, FVKESK. This CDR3 spans 14 amino acids. The V and J ends lost 3 bases and 3 bases, in that order; junction bases with no gene match: 1.

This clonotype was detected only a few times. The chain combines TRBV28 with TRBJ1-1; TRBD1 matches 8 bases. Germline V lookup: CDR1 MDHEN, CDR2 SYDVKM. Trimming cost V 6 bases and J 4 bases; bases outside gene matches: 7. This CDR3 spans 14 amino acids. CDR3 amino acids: CASSRIGTGTEAFF. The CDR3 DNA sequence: TGTGCCAGCAGCCGCATAGGGACAGGCACTGAAGCTTTCTTT.

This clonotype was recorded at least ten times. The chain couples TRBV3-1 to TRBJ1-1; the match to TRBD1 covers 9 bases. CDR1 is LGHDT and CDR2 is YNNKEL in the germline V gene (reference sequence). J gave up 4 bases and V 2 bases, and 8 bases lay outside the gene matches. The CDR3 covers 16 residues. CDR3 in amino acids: CASSQSPQGAGTEAFF. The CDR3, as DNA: TGTGCCAGCAGCCAAAGCCCACAGGGGGCTGGCACTGAAGCTTTCTTT.

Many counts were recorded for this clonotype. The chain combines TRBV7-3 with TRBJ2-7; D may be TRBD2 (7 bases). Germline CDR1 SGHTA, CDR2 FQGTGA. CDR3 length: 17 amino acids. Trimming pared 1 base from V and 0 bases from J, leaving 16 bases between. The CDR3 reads CASSLKGGWEGSYEQYF. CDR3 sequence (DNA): TGTGCCAGCAGCTTAAAGGGGGGGTGGGAAGGCTCCTACGAGCAGTACTTC.

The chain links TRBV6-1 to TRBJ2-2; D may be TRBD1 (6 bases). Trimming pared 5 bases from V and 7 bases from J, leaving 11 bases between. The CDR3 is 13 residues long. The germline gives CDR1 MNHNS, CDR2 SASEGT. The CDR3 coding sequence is TGTGCCAGCAGTAAACAGGGTAACGGGGAGCTGTTTTTT. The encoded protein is CASSKQGNGELFF.

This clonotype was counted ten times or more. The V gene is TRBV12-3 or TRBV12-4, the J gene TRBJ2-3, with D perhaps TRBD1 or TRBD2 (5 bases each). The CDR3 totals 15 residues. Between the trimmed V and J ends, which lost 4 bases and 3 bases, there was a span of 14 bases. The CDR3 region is CASSSQWGLTDTQYF. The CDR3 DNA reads TGTGCCAGCAGTTCGCAATGGGGGTTGACAGATACGCAGTATTTT.

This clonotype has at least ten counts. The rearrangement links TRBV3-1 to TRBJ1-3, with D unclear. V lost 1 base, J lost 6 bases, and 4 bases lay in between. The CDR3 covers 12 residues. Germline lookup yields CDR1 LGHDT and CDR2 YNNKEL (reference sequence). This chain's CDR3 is CASSQGVNTIYF. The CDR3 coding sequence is TGTGCCAGCAGCCAAGGAGTAAACACCATATATTTT.

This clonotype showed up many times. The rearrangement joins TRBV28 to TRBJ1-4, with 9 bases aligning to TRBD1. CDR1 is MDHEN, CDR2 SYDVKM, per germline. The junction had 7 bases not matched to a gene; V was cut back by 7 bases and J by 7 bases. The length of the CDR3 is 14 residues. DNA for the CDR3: TGTGCCAGCAACTTACAGGGGGCCGGTGAAAAACTGTTTTTT. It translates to CASNLQGAGEKLFF.

The CDR3 protein is CSARTGTGSYNSPLHF. The CDR3 nucleotides read TGCAGTGCTAGAACCGGGACAGGGTCCTATAATTCACCCCTCCACTTT. V is TRBV20-1 and J is TRBJ1-6; 9 nucleotides match TRBD1. The CDR3 runs 16 residues. The germline V gene has CDR1 DFQATT and CDR2 SNEGSKA (reference sequence). Trimming removed 2 bases from V and 1 base from J; junction bases left unmatched: 3.

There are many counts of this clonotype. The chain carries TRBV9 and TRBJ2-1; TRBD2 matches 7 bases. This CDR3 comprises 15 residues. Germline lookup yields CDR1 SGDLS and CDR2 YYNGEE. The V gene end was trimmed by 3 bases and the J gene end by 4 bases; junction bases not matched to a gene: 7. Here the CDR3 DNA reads TGTGCCAGCAGCGCCGGGGAGGGCACGTACAATGAGCAGTTCTTC. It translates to CASSAGEGTYNEQFF.

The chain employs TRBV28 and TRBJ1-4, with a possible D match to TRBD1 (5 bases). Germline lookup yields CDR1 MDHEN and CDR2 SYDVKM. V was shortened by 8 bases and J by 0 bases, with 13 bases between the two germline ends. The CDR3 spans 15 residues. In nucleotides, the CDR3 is TGTGCCAGCGGGGGTGTACAGACAACTAATGAAAAACTGTTTTTT. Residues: CASGGVQTTNEKLFF. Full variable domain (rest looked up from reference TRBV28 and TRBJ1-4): DVKVTQSSRYLVKRTGEKVFLECVQDMDHENMFWYRQDPGLGLRLIYFSYDVKMKEKGDIPEGYSVSREKKERFSLILESASTNQTSMYLCASGGVQTTNEKLFFGSGTQLSVL.

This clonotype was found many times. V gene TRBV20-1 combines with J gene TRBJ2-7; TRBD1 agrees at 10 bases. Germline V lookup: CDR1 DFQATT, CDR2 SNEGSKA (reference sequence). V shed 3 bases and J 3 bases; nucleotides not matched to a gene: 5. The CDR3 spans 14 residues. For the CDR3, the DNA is TGCAGTGCTAGCAGGGACAGGGGTGTCTACGAGCAGTACTTC. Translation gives CSASRDRGVYEQYF.